This is a list of T cell receptor beta chains from one sample in a study of T-cell reconstitution after alpha-beta-depleted transplantation in children. TCRdb ran MiXCR on the PCR reads and lists one entry per CDR3 protein. The table has about 78,000 distinct CDR3 sequences, about 14% seen once. Sequenced here: PBMCs, mostly from graft donor cells, sampled 180 days after TCRalphabeta/CD19-depleted stem cell transplant. These receptors all stem from a male patient aged 2 to 9 who had a stem cell transplant for acute lymphoblastic leukemia, so the T cells may come from the graft donor. Each CDR3 is given with its conserved first and last residue. Fields, in order: V gene, J gene, CDR3 protein.

v_gene: TRBV5-1; j_gene: TRBJ2-2; CDR3aa: CASSRFPHSGGVTGELFF
v_gene: TRBV28; j_gene: TRBJ2-3; CDR3aa: CASSLMDTQYF
v_gene: TRBV9; j_gene: TRBJ1-5; CDR3aa: CASSAPGLRGADSNQPQHF
v_gene: TRBV5-1; j_gene: TRBJ1-5; CDR3aa: CASSLAPTGGNQPQHF
v_gene: TRBV5-1; j_gene: TRBJ1-1; CDR3aa: CASRGAFGMNTEAFF
v_gene: TRBV28; j_gene: TRBJ2-3; CDR3aa: CASSSYTDTQYF
v_gene: TRBV6-1; j_gene: TRBJ1-3; CDR3aa: CASSEGTFGNTIYF
v_gene: TRBV11-1; j_gene: TRBJ2-1; CDR3aa: CASSFRRTNEQFF
v_gene: TRBV7-3; j_gene: TRBJ2-1; CDR3aa: CASSLGTGITYNEQFF
v_gene: TRBV9; j_gene: TRBJ2-7; CDR3aa: CASTEGQGSSYEQYF
v_gene: TRBV10-3; j_gene: TRBJ2-7; CDR3aa: CAIREVGHEQYF
v_gene: TRBV10-3; j_gene: TRBJ2-4; CDR3aa: CAISRTSGGEGNIQYF
v_gene: TRBV7-9; j_gene: TRBJ2-2; CDR3aa: CASSQKQANTGELFF
v_gene: TRBV6-5; j_gene: TRBJ2-2; CDR3aa: CASSYSRVTNTGELFF
v_gene: TRBV7-9; j_gene: TRBJ2-1; CDR3aa: CASSFGSSSYNEQFF
v_gene: TRBV24-1; j_gene: TRBJ2-7; CDR3aa: CATSAGAGEQYF
v_gene: TRBV7-6; j_gene: TRBJ2-7; CDR3aa: CASSLVFAGLAGSYEQYF
v_gene: TRBV5-1; j_gene: TRBJ2-5; CDR3aa: CASSLGLAGTQETQYF
v_gene: TRBV25-1; j_gene: TRBJ1-1; CDR3aa: CASSETTVGGRTEAFF
v_gene: TRBV4-3; j_gene: TRBJ1-3; CDR3aa: CASSQDAARIGNTIYF
v_gene: TRBV7-9; j_gene: TRBJ2-7; CDR3aa: CASSLSPDRAGYEQYF
v_gene: TRBV5-4; j_gene: TRBJ1-2; CDR3aa: CASSLSGITGYTF
v_gene: TRBV4-3; j_gene: TRBJ2-7; CDR3aa: CASGTDRGSYEQYF
v_gene: TRBV20-1; j_gene: TRBJ2-3; CDR3aa: CSASQRADTQYF
v_gene: TRBV6-2/TRBV6-3; j_gene: TRBJ1-2; CDR3aa: CASSYPDRVLSYTF
v_gene: TRBV5-6; j_gene: TRBJ2-2; CDR3aa: CASSHSPGELFF
v_gene: TRBV2; j_gene: TRBJ2-3; CDR3aa: CASRRLGPPDTQYF
v_gene: TRBV6-5; j_gene: TRBJ2-7; CDR3aa: CASSYSQPYEQYF
v_gene: TRBV7-2; j_gene: TRBJ2-7; CDR3aa: CASSLETGPSSYEQYF
v_gene: TRBV3-1; j_gene: TRBJ2-5; CDR3aa: CASTETAGTQYF
v_gene: TRBV28; j_gene: TRBJ2-5; CDR3aa: CASSSTSGGTETQYF
v_gene: TRBV20-1; j_gene: TRBJ2-1; CDR3aa: CSPPSGGNEQFF
v_gene: TRBV5-1; j_gene: TRBJ1-2; CDR3aa: CASSLGQGANGYTF
v_gene: TRBV29-1; j_gene: TRBJ2-7; CDR3aa: CSYRTTQYEQYF
v_gene: TRBV20-1; j_gene: TRBJ1-2; CDR3aa: CSARDRGRNGYTF
v_gene: TRBV7-2; j_gene: TRBJ1-2; CDR3aa: CASSLVQKFYGYTF
v_gene: TRBV6-5; j_gene: TRBJ2-7; CDR3aa: CASSFSGLRVSYEQYF
v_gene: TRBV14; j_gene: TRBJ2-5; CDR3aa: CASSPRIRETQYF
v_gene: TRBV6-5; j_gene: TRBJ2-1; CDR3aa: CASSYGRLNDEQFF
v_gene: TRBV12-3/TRBV12-4; j_gene: TRBJ1-4; CDR3aa: CASSPQGSNEKLFF
v_gene: TRBV5-6; j_gene: TRBJ1-5; CDR3aa: CASTRDGQGGNQPQHF
v_gene: TRBV5-1; j_gene: TRBJ1-2; CDR3aa: CASSLSGGQNYGYTF
v_gene: TRBV12-3/TRBV12-4; j_gene: TRBJ2-2; CDR3aa: CASSFKAGELFF
v_gene: TRBV19; j_gene: TRBJ2-3; CDR3aa: CASSTLAGSDTQYF
v_gene: TRBV5-1; j_gene: TRBJ2-3; CDR3aa: CASTFRQGWTDTQYF
v_gene: TRBV6-1; j_gene: TRBJ2-5; CDR3aa: CASSLGLLAGQETQYF
v_gene: TRBV28; j_gene: TRBJ2-5; CDR3aa: CASSSAGLEETQYF
v_gene: TRBV18; j_gene: TRBJ2-7; CDR3aa: CASSKGPLRDPEQYF
v_gene: TRBV7-2; j_gene: TRBJ2-7; CDR3aa: CASSPGLRGTYEQYF
v_gene: TRBV7-2; j_gene: TRBJ2-3; CDR3aa: CASSLVSLGDTQYF
v_gene: TRBV2; j_gene: TRBJ1-1; CDR3aa: CASSVDRDTEAFF
v_gene: TRBV7-2; j_gene: TRBJ2-1; CDR3aa: CASSSTSGRTYNEQFF
v_gene: TRBV6-2/TRBV6-3; j_gene: TRBJ2-6; CDR3aa: CASSLERGQGSSGANVLTF
v_gene: TRBV12-3/TRBV12-4; j_gene: TRBJ2-3; CDR3aa: CASSLAGGYTDTQYF